The 3 T cell receptor beta chains below come from one sample, sequenced in a study of STAT3 mutations in large granular lymphocyte leukemia. Findings and limits, study-wide: Every T-LGLL patient had at least one immunodominant TCRbeta clonotype.

These TCRs' antigens remain unknown. Assay used: immunoSEQ multiplex PCR; TCRdb lists only in-frame clones, some missing. The sample lists under 20,000 clones; 92% were seen once. Material: peripheral blood mononuclear cells. The receptors originated from a man in his fifties or sixties with T-cell large granular lymphocyte leukemia. Some clones in this sample may be carry-over from other donors' samples.

The chain carries TRBV11-3 and TRBJ2-2, with 16 nucleotides matching TRBD2. The trim removed 5 bases at V and 2 bases at J, leaving 8 bases unmatched. CDR3 size: 19 residues. Germline loops: CDR1 SGHNT, CDR2 YENEEA. The CDR3 region is CASSPGLAGGGRNTGELFF. CDR3 in DNA: TGTGCCAGCAGCCCGGGACTAGCGGGAGGGGGCAGAAACACCGGGGAGCTGTTTTTT.

The chain is built from TRBV5-8 and TRBJ2-7, with 12 bases identical to TRBD2. This CDR3 is built from 19 residues. Looked up from germline, CDR1 is SGHTS and CDR2 is YDEGEE. The junction had 15 bases not matched to a gene; V was cut back by 4 bases and J by 1 base. For the CDR3, the DNA is TGTGCCAGCAGCCAGACTAGCGGGAGTGTTGGGTTTAATTCCTACGAGCAGTACTTC. Amino acids: CASSQTSGSVGFNSYEQYF.

The genes are TRBV6-6 and TRBJ2-7, with 13 bases aligning to TRBD2. CDR1 and CDR2 from the germline V gene are MNHNY and SVGAGI (reference sequence). The junction had 10 bases not matched to a gene; V was cut back by 6 bases and J by 11 bases. This CDR3 has 14 amino acids. Here the CDR3 reads CASSPSRTSGREYF. In nucleotides, the CDR3 is TGTGCCAGCAGCCCGTCGCGGACTAGCGGGAGAGAGTACTTC.